The entry below describes one T cell receptor beta chain. This sample is part of a study of cytomegalovirus exposure and HLA in healthy donors. V was shortened by 6 bases and J by 5 bases, with 11 bases between the two germline ends. Germline CDR1 and CDR2: SNHLY and FYNNEI. The CDR3 totals 14 residues. The method was immunoSEQ multiplex PCR; TCRdb's version includes in-frame clones alone and lacks a portion of them. The sample includes almost 200,000 clones, about 81% seen only once; the top ten take 1% to 1.5%. Material: PBMCs. The chain joins TRBV2 to TRBJ1-6; the D gene is possibly TRBD1 (6 bases). The TCR comes from a woman aged 25-40 years in good health and CMV-seronegative. The CDR3 DNA reads TGTGCCAGCAGGGGGACAAGAAATAATTCACCCCTCCACTTT. Protein sequence: CASRGTRNNSPLHF.